This paragraph reports one T cell receptor (beta chain). No antigen is known for it. The sample belongs to a study of T cells expressing NK-cell markers. In the study overall: Repertoires of TCR beta were obtained from T cells sorted as CD3+CD56+NKG2C+, CD3+CD56+NKG2C- and CD3+CD56-NKG2C+.

A 5'RACE template switching approach incorporating UMIs was used to make TCR beta cDNA. TCRdb reprocessed the 5' RACE reads and stores each CDR3 protein as one record, lacking DNA. Reported are around 180,000 distinct CDR3 sequences; the ten largest clones contain roughly a fifth. Study observations and caveats: Several donors likewise had their CD3+CD56-NKG2C+ fraction led by these clonotypes. 1.0-7.0% of CD8+ T cells in over 5 donors belonged to dominant NKG2C+ clonotypes.

What was sequenced was blood T cells: a sorted CD56 or NKG2C T cell subset, CD4+ or CD8+ T cells, or bulk PBMC T cells (not recorded which). The source is a man aged 18-70 years in good health.

Here the CDR3 reads CASARRARIQETQYF. The rearrangement joins TRBV3-1 to TRBJ2-5; the D gene TCRdb calls, TRBD2, cannot be checked with no DNA. The CDR3 totals 15 residues. CDR1 and CDR2 from the germline V gene are LGHDT and YNNKEL (reference sequence).